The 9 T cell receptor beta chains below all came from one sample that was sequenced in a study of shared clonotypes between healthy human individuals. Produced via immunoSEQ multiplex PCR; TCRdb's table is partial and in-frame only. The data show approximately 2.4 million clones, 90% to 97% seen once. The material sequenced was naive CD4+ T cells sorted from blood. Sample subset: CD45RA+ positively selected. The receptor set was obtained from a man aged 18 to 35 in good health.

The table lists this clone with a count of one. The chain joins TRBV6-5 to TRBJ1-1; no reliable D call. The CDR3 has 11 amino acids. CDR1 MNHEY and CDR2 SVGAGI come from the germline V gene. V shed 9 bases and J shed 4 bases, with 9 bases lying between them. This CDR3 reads CASQASTEAFF. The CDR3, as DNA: TGTGCCAGTCAGGCGAGCACTGAAGCTTTCTTT.

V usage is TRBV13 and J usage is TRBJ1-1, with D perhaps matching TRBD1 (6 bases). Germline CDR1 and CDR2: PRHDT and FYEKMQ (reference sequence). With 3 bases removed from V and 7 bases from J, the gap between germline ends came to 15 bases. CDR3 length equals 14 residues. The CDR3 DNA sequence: TGTGCCAGCAGCTTGAACCGGGACAAGCGTGAAGCTTTCTTT. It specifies CASSLNRDKREAFF.

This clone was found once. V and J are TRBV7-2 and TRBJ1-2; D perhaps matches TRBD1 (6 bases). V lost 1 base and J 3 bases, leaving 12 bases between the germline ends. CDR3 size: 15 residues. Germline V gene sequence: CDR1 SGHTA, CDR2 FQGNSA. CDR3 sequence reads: CASSLGGGGYYGYTF. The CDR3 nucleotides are TGTGCCAGCAGCTTAGGAGGGGGAGGGTACTATGGCTACACCTTC.

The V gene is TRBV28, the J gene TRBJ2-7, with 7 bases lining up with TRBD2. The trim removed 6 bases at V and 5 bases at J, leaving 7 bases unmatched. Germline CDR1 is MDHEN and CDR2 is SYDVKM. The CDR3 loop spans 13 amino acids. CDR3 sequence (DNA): TGTGCCAGCAGCCTGGGAGGGGAGGACGAGCAGTACTTC. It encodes CASSLGGEDEQYF. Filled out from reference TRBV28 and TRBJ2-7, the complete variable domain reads DVKVTQSSRYLVKRTGEKVFLECVQDMDHENMFWYRQDPGLGLRLIYFSYDVKMKEKGDIPEGYSVSREKKERFSLILESASTNQTSMYLCASSLGGEDEQYFGPGTRLTVT.

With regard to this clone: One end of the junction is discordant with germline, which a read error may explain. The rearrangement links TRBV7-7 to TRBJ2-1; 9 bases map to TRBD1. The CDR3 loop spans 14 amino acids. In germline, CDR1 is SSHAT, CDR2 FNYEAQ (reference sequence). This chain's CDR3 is CASSLRTGDNEQFF. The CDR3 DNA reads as TGTGCTAGCAGCTTACGGACAGGGGACAATGAGCAGTTCTTC.

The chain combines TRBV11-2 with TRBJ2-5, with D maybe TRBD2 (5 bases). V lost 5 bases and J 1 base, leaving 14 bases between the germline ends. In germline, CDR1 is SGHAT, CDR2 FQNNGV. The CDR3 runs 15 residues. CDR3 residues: CASSKGWESQETQYF. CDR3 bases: TGTGCCAGCAGCAAAGGGTGGGAGTCCCAAGAGACCCAGTACTTC.

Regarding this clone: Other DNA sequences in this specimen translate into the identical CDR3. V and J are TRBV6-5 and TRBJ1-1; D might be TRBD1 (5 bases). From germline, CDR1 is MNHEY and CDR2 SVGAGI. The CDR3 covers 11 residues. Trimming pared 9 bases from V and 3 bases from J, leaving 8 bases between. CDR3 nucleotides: TGTGCCAGTGGCAGGGACACTGAAGCTTTCTTT. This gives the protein CASGRDTEAFF.

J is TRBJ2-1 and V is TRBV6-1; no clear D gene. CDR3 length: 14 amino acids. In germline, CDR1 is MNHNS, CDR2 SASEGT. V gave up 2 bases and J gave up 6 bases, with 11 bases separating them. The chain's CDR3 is CASSETRTSNEQFF. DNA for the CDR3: TGTGCCAGCAGTGAAACCCGAACCTCCAATGAGCAGTTCTTC.

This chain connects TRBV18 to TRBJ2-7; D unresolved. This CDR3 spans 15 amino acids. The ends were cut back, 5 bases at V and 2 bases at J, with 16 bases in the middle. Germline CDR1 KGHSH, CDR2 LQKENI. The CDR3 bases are TGTGCCAGCTCATCGCAGGCAGGACCCGCCTACGAGCAGTACTTC. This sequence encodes CASSSQAGPAYEQYF.